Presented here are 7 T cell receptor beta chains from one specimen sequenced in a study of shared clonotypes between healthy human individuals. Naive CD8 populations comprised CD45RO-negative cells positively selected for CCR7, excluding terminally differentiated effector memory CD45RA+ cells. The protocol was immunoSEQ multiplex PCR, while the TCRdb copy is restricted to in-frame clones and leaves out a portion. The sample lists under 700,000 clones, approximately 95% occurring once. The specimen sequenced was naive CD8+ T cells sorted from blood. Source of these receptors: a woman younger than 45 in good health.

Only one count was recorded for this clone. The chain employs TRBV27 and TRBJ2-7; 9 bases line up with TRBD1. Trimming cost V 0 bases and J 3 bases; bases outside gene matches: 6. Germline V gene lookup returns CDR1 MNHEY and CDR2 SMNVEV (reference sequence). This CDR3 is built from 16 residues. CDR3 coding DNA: TGTGCCAGCAGTTTATCACAGGGGGCGAGTGTCTACGAGCAGTACTTC. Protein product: CASSLSQGASVYEQYF.

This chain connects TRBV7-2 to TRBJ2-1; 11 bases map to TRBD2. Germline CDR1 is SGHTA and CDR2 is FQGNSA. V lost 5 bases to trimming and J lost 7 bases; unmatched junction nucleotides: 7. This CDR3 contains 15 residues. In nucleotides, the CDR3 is TGTGCCAGCAGCCACACCGGGACTAGCGGTAATGAGCAGTTCTTC. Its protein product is CASSHTGTSGNEQFF.

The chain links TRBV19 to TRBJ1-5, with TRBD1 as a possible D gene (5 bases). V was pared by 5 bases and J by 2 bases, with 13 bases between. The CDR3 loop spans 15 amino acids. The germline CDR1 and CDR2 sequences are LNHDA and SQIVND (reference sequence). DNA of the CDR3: TGTGCCAGTAGTCAGGGTCTTAAGGGCAATCAGCCCCAGCATTTT. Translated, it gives CASSQGLKGNQPQHF.

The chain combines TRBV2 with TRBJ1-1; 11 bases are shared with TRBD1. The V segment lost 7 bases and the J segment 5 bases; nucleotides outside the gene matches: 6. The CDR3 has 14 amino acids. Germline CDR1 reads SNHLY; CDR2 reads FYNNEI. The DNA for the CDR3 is TGTGCCAGCACCTGGACAGGGGGCGAGACTGAAGCTTTCTTT. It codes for CASTWTGGETEAFF.

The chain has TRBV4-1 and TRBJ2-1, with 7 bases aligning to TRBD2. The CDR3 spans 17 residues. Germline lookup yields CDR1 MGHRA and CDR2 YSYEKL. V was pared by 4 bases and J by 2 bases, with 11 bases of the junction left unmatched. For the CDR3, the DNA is TGCGCCAGCAGCCGCCCGACCGGGACTACAACCTACAATGAGCAGTTCTTC. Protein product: CASSRPTGTTTYNEQFF.

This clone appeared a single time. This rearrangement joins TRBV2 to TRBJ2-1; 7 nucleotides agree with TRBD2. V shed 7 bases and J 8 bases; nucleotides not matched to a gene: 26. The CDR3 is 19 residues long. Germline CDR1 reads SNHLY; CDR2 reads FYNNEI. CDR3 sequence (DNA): TGTGCCAGCACCCACGGGGTCATATCAGGGCGCGGGAGTGGTGATGAGCAGTTCTTC. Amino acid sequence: CASTHGVISGRGSGDEQFF.

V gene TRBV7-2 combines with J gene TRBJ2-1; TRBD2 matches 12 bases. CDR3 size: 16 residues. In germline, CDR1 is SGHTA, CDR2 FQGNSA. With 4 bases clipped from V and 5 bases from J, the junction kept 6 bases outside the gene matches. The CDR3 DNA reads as TGTGCCAGCAGCTGGGAACTAGCGGGGGGTAACAATGAGCAGTTCTTC. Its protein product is CASSWELAGGNNEQFF.